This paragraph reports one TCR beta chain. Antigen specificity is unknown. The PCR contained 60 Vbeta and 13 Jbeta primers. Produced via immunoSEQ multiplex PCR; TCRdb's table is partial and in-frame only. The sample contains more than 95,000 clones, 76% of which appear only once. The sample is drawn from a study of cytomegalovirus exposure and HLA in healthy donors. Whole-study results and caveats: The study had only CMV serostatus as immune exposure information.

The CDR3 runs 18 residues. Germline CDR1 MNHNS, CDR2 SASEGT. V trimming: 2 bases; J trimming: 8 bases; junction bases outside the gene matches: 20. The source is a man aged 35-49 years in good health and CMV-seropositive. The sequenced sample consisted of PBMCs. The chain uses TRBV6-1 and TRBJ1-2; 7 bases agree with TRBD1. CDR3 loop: CASSERAGTGARINGYTF. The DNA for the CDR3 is TGTGCCAGCAGTGAAAGGGCGGGAACAGGGGCGAGGATAAACGGCTACACCTTC.